Each of the 3 T cell receptor beta chains below was sequenced from the same sample in a study of early T cells in non-severe SARS-CoV-2 infection. TCRdb fed the 5' RACE reads into MiXCR, producing one record per CDR3 protein. The profile shows just under 60,000 distinct CDR3 sequences, 6.5% to 8.5% of them singletons. The sequenced material came from whole blood. Receptors originate from an adult who was a healthcare worker with PCR-confirmed SARS-CoV-2 infection or an uninfected control (not recorded which).

The chain combines TRBV27 with TRBJ2-3; 8 nucleotides align to TRBD2. There are 22 residues in the CDR3. The V gene end was trimmed by 4 bases and the J gene end by 3 bases; junction bases not matched to a gene: 27. The germline gives CDR1 MNHEY, CDR2 SMNVEV (reference sequence). CDR3 residues: CASSCLRGANYRVGSLTDTQYF. Written as DNA, the CDR3 is TGTGCCAGCAGTTGCTTGCGGGGGGCAAACTATCGCGTGGGTTCCTTAACAGATACGCAGTATTTT.

The chain employs TRBV30 and TRBJ2-7; unclear D gene. V lost 0 bases and J 3 bases, leaving 6 bases between the germline ends. Germline CDR1 reads GTSNPN; CDR2 reads SVGIG (reference sequence). There are 12 residues in the CDR3. The CDR3 coding sequence is TGTGCCTGGAGTGTACTGTACTACGAGCAGTACTTC. Protein product: CAWSVLYYEQYF.

The chain joins TRBV20-1 to TRBJ2-7; D is possibly TRBD1 (5 bases). CDR1 DFQATT and CDR2 SNEGSKA come from the germline V gene (reference sequence). The CDR3 totals 13 residues. V was shortened by 3 bases and J by 6 bases, with 15 bases between the two germline ends. The chain's CDR3 is CSASKGQGSEQYF. The DNA for the CDR3 is TGCAGTGCTAGCAAAGGCCAGGGCAGCGAGCAGTACTTC.